This entry lists 18 T cell receptor beta chains sequenced from one sample in a study of blood T cells in healthy people across ages. With a J-beta primer mix and a sample-barcoded 5' primer, a second PCR ran 7 to 11 cycles. TCRdb used MiXCR to reprocess the 5' RACE reads, holding one entry per CDR3 protein. The sample comprises under 1,000,000 distinct CDR3 sequences, 35% to 50% of which are singletons, and 15% to 20% rests with the top ten. Sequencing was done on a sample of blood. These receptors came from a man older than 75 in good health.

The chain couples TRBV29-1 to TRBJ2-7, with D perhaps TRBD2 (6 bases). The CDR3 consists of 13 residues. Germline assignment: CDR1 SQVTM and CDR2 ANQGSEA. V was cut by 0 bases and J by 4 bases, with 10 bases left in between. CDR3 protein: CSVEDLGGYEQYF. Here the CDR3 DNA reads TGCAGCGTTGAAGACCTGGGGGGATACGAGCAGTACTTC.

The rearrangement links TRBV29-1 to TRBJ1-1; D is undetermined. The V gene's germline CDR1 is SQVTM and CDR2 ANQGSEA. Trimming removed 4 bases at V and 3 bases at J, with 6 bases between. The CDR3 is 11 amino acids. CDR3 sequence: CSVASDTEAFF. CDR3 nucleotides: TGCAGCGTTGCCAGTGACACTGAAGCTTTCTTT. The full variable domain, in which reference TRBV29-1 and TRBJ1-1 provide the parts outside the CDR3, is SAVISQKPSRDICQRGTSLTIQCQVDSQVTMMFWYRQQPGQSLTLIATANQGSEATYESGFVIDKFPISRPNLTFSTLTVSNMSPEDSSIYLCSVASDTEAFFGQGTRLTVV.

This clonotype was counted a single time. This may stem from a read error, because a much larger clone lies one nucleotide away. The CDR3 region has the DNA TGTGCCAGCAACTTAGCTCAGGGGGCGGCTTACGAGCAGTACTTC. Translating gives CASNLAQGAAYEQYF. The V and J genes are TRBV7-9 and TRBJ2-5; 8 bases map to TRBD1. The J call may be mistaken, given a closer DNA end match to TRBJ2-7. The CDR3 has 15 residues. The V gene's germline CDR1 is SEHNR and CDR2 FQNEAQ (reference sequence).

This chain uses TRBV20-1 with TRBJ2-5; 8 bases fit TRBD2. The V gene end was trimmed by 5 bases and the J gene end by 2 bases; junction bases not matched to a gene: 10. The CDR3 consists of 15 residues. Germline CDR1 DFQATT, CDR2 SNEGSKA (reference sequence). CDR3 in amino acids: CSAPPTSEGQETQYF. CDR3 coding DNA: TGCAGTGCTCCGCCGACTAGCGAAGGGCAAGAGACCCAGTACTTC.

This clonotype has ten or more counts. The chain employs TRBV7-2 and TRBJ1-4; TRBD1 might be the D (5 bases). V lost 3 bases and J lost 4, with 12 bases in between. In germline, CDR1 is SGHTA, CDR2 FQGNSA. The CDR3 runs to 15 residues. The CDR3 sequence: CASSFTGGNNEKLFF. Written as DNA, the CDR3 is TGTGCCAGCAGCTTTACAGGTGGAAATAATGAAAAACTGTTTTTT.

In this sample, this clonotype turned up a few times. J is TRBJ2-3 and V is TRBV7-9; TRBD1 matches at 9 bases. The ends lost 5 bases at V and 3 bases at J; junction bases unmatched: 9. There are 16 residues in the CDR3. CDR1 and CDR2 from the germline V gene are SEHNR and FQNEAQ (reference sequence). The chain's CDR3 is CASSPRQGVRTDTQYF. The CDR3, as DNA: TGTGCCAGCAGCCCACGACAGGGGGTAAGGACAGATACGCAGTATTTT.

V gene TRBV5-1 combines with J gene TRBJ2-4; 8 bases are a match to TRBD2. The DNA end is a closer match to TRBJ2-7, so the J assignment may be wrong. This CDR3 has 14 residues. Germline CDR1 SGHRS, CDR2 YFSETQ. CDR3 sequence (DNA): TGCGCCAGCAGCGTGTGGCCGGGAGGGGACGAGCAGTACTTC. This codes for CASSVWPGGDEQYF.

The chain links TRBV7-3 to TRBJ2-1; D perhaps matches TRBD1 (7 bases). The CDR3 has 13 amino acids. Germline V gene lookup returns CDR1 SGHTA and CDR2 FQGTGA. Trimming took off 6 bases at V and 7 bases at J, with 13 bases between the two ends. CDR3 in DNA: TGTGCCAGCAGACCCCCAGGGGGGAATGAGCAGTTCTTC. Protein sequence: CASRPPGGNEQFF.

This clonotype was detected a few times. The chain recombines TRBV15 with TRBJ2-7, with 8 bases aligning to TRBD2. V shed 0 bases and J 5 bases; nucleotides not matched to a gene: 12. The CDR3 is 17 amino acids. CDR1 is LNHNV and CDR2 is YYDKDF in the germline V gene (reference sequence). CDR3 sequence (DNA): TGTGCCACCAGCAGAGATTTTTTGAGAACTAGCGGCGACGAGCAGTACTTC. It codes for CATSRDFLRTSGDEQYF.

V usage is TRBV5-1 and J usage is TRBJ2-7; 12 bases agree with TRBD2. The better agreement between TRBJ2-5 and the DNA end casts doubt on the J call. Germline CDR1 reads SGHRS; CDR2 reads YFSETQ. The length of the CDR3 is 17 residues. The CDR3 sequence: CASSLGGTSGFRETQYF. As DNA, the CDR3 is TGCGCCAGCAGCTTGGGCGGGACTAGCGGGTTCAGGGAGACCCAGTACTTC.

This clonotype has a count of ten or more. The chain uses TRBV12-3 or TRBV12-4 and TRBJ2-1; no definite D call. Trimming cost V 6 bases and J 2 bases, with 8 bases left between them. The CDR3 is 13 residues long. The CDR3 DNA reads TGTGCCAGCAGCTTTGGACCCTACAATGAGCAGTTCTTC. Translating gives CASSFGPYNEQFF.

The sample holds a few counts of this clonotype. The V and J genes are TRBV7-9 and TRBJ1-6; the match to TRBD1 covers 8 bases. V was clipped by 5 bases and J by 5 bases; unmatched bases: 5. Germline lookup yields CDR1 SEHNR and CDR2 FQNEAQ (reference sequence). CDR3 length equals 15 residues. CDR3 in DNA: TGTGCCAGCAGCGAGGACAGGGCCCATAATTCACCCCTCCACTTT. This sequence encodes CASSEDRAHNSPLHF.

Concerning this clonotype itself: An end of the junction does not agree with germline; a read error may underlie this. The chain is built from TRBV28 and TRBJ2-1, with TRBD2 matching over 7 bases. CDR1 MDHEN and CDR2 SYDVKM come from the germline V gene. The CDR3 spans 14 residues. The CDR3 region has the DNA TGTGCCAGCAGTTTATGGGCTAGCGGCAATAAGCAGTTCTTC. Its protein product is CASSLWASGNKQFF.

There are a few counts of this clonotype. The chain uses TRBV29-1 and TRBJ1-4, with 9 bases fitting TRBD1. CDR3 size: 14 residues. The ends lost 0 bases at V and 5 bases at J; junction bases unmatched: 1. Germline V gene sequence: CDR1 SQVTM, CDR2 ANQGSEA. The CDR3 here is CSVEEGTGNEKLFF. The CDR3 nucleotides read TGCAGCGTTGAAGAAGGGACAGGGAATGAAAAACTGTTTTTT.

The chain carries TRBV3-1 and TRBJ2-7, with D hard to call. This CDR3 spans 12 amino acids. Trimming cost V 2 bases and J 7 bases, with 9 bases left between them. Per the germline V gene, CDR1 is LGHDT and CDR2 is YNNKEL (reference sequence). In DNA, the CDR3 is TGTGCCAGCAGCCAACGGACGAGTGAGCAGTACTTC. It translates to CASSQRTSEQYF.

This clonotype was counted once. The gene calls are TRBV5-1 and TRBJ2-4; D possibly corresponds to TRBD1 (7 bases). Germline CDR1 SGHRS, CDR2 YFSETQ. Trimming took off 5 bases at V and 5 bases at J, with 11 bases between the two ends. The CDR3 loop spans 13 amino acids. In nucleotides, the CDR3 is TGCGCCAGCAGGCGGGACAGAGAAAACATTCAGTACTTC. This sequence encodes CASRRDRENIQYF.

The rearrangement links TRBV10-3 to TRBJ2-7; 10 nucleotides agree with TRBD2. The junction had 6 bases not matched to a gene; V was cut back by 2 bases and J by 2 bases. The CDR3 is made up of 16 amino acids. CDR1 ENHRY and CDR2 SYGVKD come from the germline V gene. As DNA, the CDR3 is TGTGCCATCAGTGAGGGAGGGAGCGGGAGGGCCTACGAGCAGTACTTC. Amino acids: CAISEGGSGRAYEQYF.

This clonotype was counted ten times or more. The chain recombines TRBV20-1 with TRBJ2-7, with D perhaps TRBD1 (5 bases). CDR3 length equals 13 residues. V was clipped by 2 bases and J by 7 bases, with 15 bases between them. Germline CDR1 DFQATT, CDR2 SNEGSKA (reference sequence). The CDR3 spells CSARISPQGEQYF. In DNA, the CDR3 is TGCAGTGCTAGAATCTCTCCCCAGGGAGAGCAGTACTTC.